This is a list of T cell receptor beta chains from one sample in a study of T cells in Graves' hyperthyroidism and ophthalmopathy. TCRdb independently ran MiXCR on the multiplex PCR reads; one entry per CDR3 protein. This sample has around 530,000 distinct CDR3 sequences, with roughly 17% found just once. Sequenced: blood. The receptor source for this set is a young woman with Graves' ophthalmopathy. CDR3s include the opening cysteine and the closing phenylalanine or tryptophan. D genes are given only for firm matches. Some rows have no size entry. The others give once, few or many, or a class for an expanded clone.

clone_size	v_call	d_call	j_call	cdr3_aa	cdr3_nt
few	TRBV5-1	NA	TRBJ1-2	CASSLAPGFYGYTF	TGCGCCAGCAGCTTGGCCCCAGGGTTCTATGGCTACACCTTC
many	TRBV5-5	NA	TRBJ2-1	CASRLSGEQFF	TGTGCCAGCAGACTCAGCGGTGAGCAGTTCTTC
many	TRBV7-9	NA	TRBJ2-1	CASSPNPGSLDNEQFF	TGTGCCAGCAGCCCCAATCCAGGGAGTCTGGACAATGAGCAGTTCTTC
few	TRBV15	NA	TRBJ1-1	CATSRDEGTEAFF	TGTGCCACCAGCAGAGATGAAGGCACTGAAGCTTTCTTT
many	TRBV6-1	NA	TRBJ2-7	CASSEIPGGLYEQYF	TGTGCCAGCAGTGAAATCCCTGGGGGGCTCTACGAGCAGTACTTC
few	TRBV9	NA	TRBJ1-2	CASSVAHIAIKGYTF	TGTGCCAGCAGCGTAGCCCACATCGCCATAAAAGGCTACACCTTC
few	TRBV30	NA	TRBJ2-5	CAWSVGTKGGETQYF	TGTGCCTGGAGTGTTGGGACTAAGGGGGGAGAGACCCAGTACTTC
NA	TRBV27	TRBD1	TRBJ2-7	CASSSIGQGFYEQYF	TGTGCCAGCAGTTCGATAGGACAGGGATTCTACGAGCAGTACTTC
NA	TRBV4-3	TRBD2	TRBJ2-3	CASSQDKFVAGADTQYF	TGCGCCAGCAGCCAAGATAAATTCGTAGCGGGAGCAGATACGCAGTATTTT
NA	TRBV20-1	NA	TRBJ2-5	CSARVGRGTQETQYF	TGCAGTGCTAGAGTTGGCCGGGGGACACAAGAGACCCAGTACTTC
many	TRBV7-2	NA	TRBJ2-1	CASSPRGTYNEQFF	TGTGCCAGCAGCCCACGAGGTACCTACAATGAGCAGTTCTTC
NA	TRBV4-3	NA	TRBJ1-2	CASSQSGTVYGYTF	TGCGCCAGCAGCCAATCCGGGACGGTCTATGGCTACACCTTC
many	TRBV29-1	NA	TRBJ2-5	CSVLSGGRETQYF	TGCAGCGTTCTTAGCGGAGGGAGAGAGACCCAGTACTTC
few	TRBV28	NA	TRBJ1-3	CASRDPGNTIYF	TGTGCCAGCAGGGACCCTGGAAACACCATATATTTT
many	TRBV20-1	NA	TRBJ1-2	CSASFPQGANYGYTF	TGCAGTGCTAGCTTCCCACAGGGAGCTAACTATGGCTACACCTTC
many	TRBV5-1	NA	TRBJ2-2	CASSLDGRGGPGELFF	TGCGCCAGCAGCTTGGATGGCAGAGGGGGTCCCGGGGAGCTGTTTTTT
NA	TRBV4-1	NA	TRBJ1-3	CASSQVVGAPNTIYF	TGCGCCAGCAGCCAAGTCGTGGGAGCCCCAAACACCATATATTTT
once	TRBV6-1	NA	TRBJ2-3	CASSYKRGVVTDTQYF	TGTGCCAGCAGCTACAAGCGCGGGGTAGTAACAGATACGCAGTATTTT
NA	TRBV9	NA	TRBJ2-4	CASSVDEGGIQYF	TGTGCCAGCAGCGTAGACGAGGGAGGCATTCAGTACTTC
few	TRBV28	TRBD2	TRBJ2-3	CASSFSGGPTTDTQYF	TGTGCCAGCAGTTTTAGCGGGGGGCCTACCACAGATACGCAGTATTTT
many	TRBV5-6	TRBD1	TRBJ1-2	CASSLVDRVTGGYTF	TGTGCCAGCAGCTTGGTGGACAGGGTCACAGGCGGCTACACCTTC
many	TRBV2	NA	TRBJ1-1	CASSDPTENTEAFF	TGTGCCAGCAGTGACCCGACAGAGAACACTGAAGCTTTCTTT
many	TRBV28	NA	TRBJ2-7	CASSLQFYEQYF	TGTGCCAGCAGTTTACAGTTCTACGAGCAGTACTTC
many	TRBV24-1	NA	TRBJ1-2	CATSDVRGYTF	TGTGCCACCAGTGACGTCCGGGGCTACACCTTC
many	TRBV13	TRBD1	TRBJ2-1	CASSSDRNEQFF	TGTGCCAGCAGCTCGGACAGGAATGAGCAGTTCTTC
many	TRBV30	NA	TRBJ2-7	CAWSLNRGSYEQYF	TGTGCCTGGAGTCTCAATCGGGGATCCTACGAGCAGTACTTC
NA	TRBV4-1	NA	TRBJ2-7	CASSQDPQSYEQYF	TGCGCCAGCAGCCAAGATCCACAGAGCTACGAGCAGTACTTC
few	TRBV6-5	NA	TRBJ2-1	CASSSSSEQFF	TGTGCCAGCAGTTCCTCGAGTGAGCAGTTCTTC
many	TRBV3-1	TRBD2	TRBJ2-7	CASSPGLVVYEQYF	TGTGCCAGCAGCCCGGGACTAGTCGTCTACGAGCAGTACTTC
many	TRBV12-3/TRBV12-4	TRBD1	TRBJ2-5	CASSLSPGQPQETQYF	TGTGCCAGCAGTTTAAGTCCGGGACAGCCCCAAGAGACCCAGTACTTC
few	TRBV12-3/TRBV12-4	NA	TRBJ1-5	CASSLGGGINQPQHF	TGTGCCAGCAGTTTAGGGGGGGGGATCAATCAGCCCCAGCATTTT
many	TRBV6-6	TRBD2	TRBJ2-5	CASSYSGSGSGETQYF	TGTGCCAGCAGTTACTCGGGTAGCGGGAGTGGTGAGACCCAGTACTTC
NA	TRBV4-3	NA	TRBJ2-2	CASSQETQGFTGELFF	TGCGCCAGCAGCCAAGAGACTCAGGGATTCACCGGGGAGCTGTTTTTT
many	TRBV20-1	TRBD2	TRBJ2-2	CSARWWEGGGTGELFF	TGCAGTGCTAGGTGGTGGGAGGGTGGAGGTACCGGGGAGCTGTTTTTT
few	TRBV11-2	NA	TRBJ1-2	CASRKIRSGAGYGYTF	TGTGCCAGCAGGAAGATTAGGTCGGGGGCGGGCTATGGCTACACCTTC
NA	TRBV5-4	TRBD1	TRBJ1-4	CASSLFDRGLNEKLFF	TGTGCCAGCAGCTTGTTTGACAGGGGCCTAAATGAAAAACTGTTTTTT
many	TRBV30	NA	TRBJ2-3	CAWRRGPADTQYF	TGTGCCTGGAGGCGGGGGCCGGCAGATACGCAGTATTTT
many	TRBV11-1	NA	TRBJ2-4	CASSLSVAKNIQYF	TGTGCCAGCAGCTTGTCAGTAGCCAAAAACATTCAGTACTTC
NA	TRBV18	TRBD1	TRBJ2-4	CASSLGTENIQYF	TGTGCCAGCTCACTAGGGACAGAGAACATTCAGTACTTC
many	TRBV28	NA	TRBJ2-7	CASSFDRRRYEQYF	TGTGCCAGCAGTTTTGACAGGAGGCGCTACGAGCAGTACTTC
many	TRBV13	TRBD2	TRBJ2-5	CASSFTGGETQYF	TGTGCCAGCAGCTTTACGGGAGGAGAGACCCAGTACTTC
NA	TRBV7-2	TRBD1	TRBJ2-3	CASSPGRDRGGDTQYF	TGTGCCAGCAGCCCCGGACGGGACAGGGGTGGAGATACGCAGTATTTT
NA	TRBV4-3	NA	TRBJ1-2	CASSPDPSDVLEGYTF	TGCGCCAGCAGCCCTGATCCGTCGGACGTCTTAGAGGGCTACACCTTC
few	TRBV2	TRBD1	TRBJ1-1	CASSVDRGGTEAFF	TGTGCCAGCAGTGTTGACAGGGGTGGGACTGAAGCTTTCTTT
NA	TRBV20-1	TRBD2	TRBJ2-7	CSAFGVSGSSYEQYF	TGCAGTGCTTTTGGGGTTAGCGGGAGCTCCTACGAGCAGTACTTC
many	TRBV27	NA	TRBJ1-2	CASSSLYNYGYTF	TGTGCCAGCAGTTCCCTTTATAACTATGGCTACACCTTC
many	TRBV7-2	NA	TRBJ2-1	CASSLDDHPDNEQFF	TGTGCCAGCAGCTTAGACGACCACCCAGACAATGAGCAGTTCTTC
many	TRBV20-1	NA	TRBJ1-2	CSASPNQGNYGYTF	TGCAGTGCTAGTCCCAATCAGGGTAACTATGGCTACACCTTC
NA	TRBV5-1	NA	TRBJ2-7	CASSLALKDTYEQYF	TGCGCCAGCAGCTTGGCCTTAAAGGACACCTACGAGCAGTACTTC
few	TRBV9	NA	TRBJ2-1	CASSNYLWDEQFF	TGTGCCAGCAGCAATTACCTTTGGGATGAGCAGTTCTTC
NA	TRBV30	TRBD1	TRBJ1-5	CAWSDPRGQGPNQPQHF	TGTGCCTGGAGCGACCCCCGGGGACAGGGGCCCAATCAGCCCCAGCATTTT
few	TRBV18	NA	TRBJ2-7	CASSPGRTLYEQYF	TGTGCCAGCTCACCGGGACGGACACTCTACGAGCAGTACTTC
NA	TRBV20-1	TRBD2	TRBJ2-2	CSARGPLAGGAGELFF	TGCAGTGCTAGAGGCCCACTAGCGGGAGGGGCCGGGGAGCTGTTTTTT
NA	TRBV5-4	TRBD1	TRBJ2-3	CASSRDRWAQYF	TGTGCCAGCAGCAGGGACAGGTGGGCGCAGTATTTT
NA	TRBV5-6	NA	TRBJ1-2	CASSFEGTNYGYTF	TGTGCCAGCAGCTTTGAAGGGACTAACTATGGCTACACCTTC